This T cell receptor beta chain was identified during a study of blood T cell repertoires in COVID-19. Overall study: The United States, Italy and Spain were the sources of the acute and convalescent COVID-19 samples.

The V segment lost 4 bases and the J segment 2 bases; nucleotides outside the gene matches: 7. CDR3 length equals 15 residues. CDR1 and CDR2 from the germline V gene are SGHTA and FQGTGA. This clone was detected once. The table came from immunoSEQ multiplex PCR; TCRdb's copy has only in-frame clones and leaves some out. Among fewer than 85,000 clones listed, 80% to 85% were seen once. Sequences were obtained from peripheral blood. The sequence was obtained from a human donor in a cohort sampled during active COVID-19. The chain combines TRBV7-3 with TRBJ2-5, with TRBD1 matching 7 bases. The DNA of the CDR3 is TGTGCCAGCAGCTCAGCCGGGACAGCGCAAGAGACCCAGTACTTC. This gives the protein CASSSAGTAQETQYF.